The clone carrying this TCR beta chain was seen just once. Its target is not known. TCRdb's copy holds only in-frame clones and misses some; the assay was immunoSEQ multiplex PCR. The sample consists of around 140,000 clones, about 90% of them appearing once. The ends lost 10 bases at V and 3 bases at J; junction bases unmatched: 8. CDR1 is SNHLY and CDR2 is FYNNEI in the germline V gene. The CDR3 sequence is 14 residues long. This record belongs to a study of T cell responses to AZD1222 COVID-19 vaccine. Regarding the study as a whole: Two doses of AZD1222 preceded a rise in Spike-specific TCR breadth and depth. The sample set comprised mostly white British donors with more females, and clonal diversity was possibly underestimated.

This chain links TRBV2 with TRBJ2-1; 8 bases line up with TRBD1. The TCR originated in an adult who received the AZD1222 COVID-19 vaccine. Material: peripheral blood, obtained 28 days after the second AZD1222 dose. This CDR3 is CATSGDRLYNEQFF. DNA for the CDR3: TGTGCCACCTCCGGGGACAGGCTCTACAATGAGCAGTTCTTC.